This TCR beta chain was captured by sequencing in a study of blood T cell repertoires in COVID-19. Study at large: Samples came from the United States, Italy and Spain, spanning acute and convalescent COVID-19. From T cells, B-cell-depleted T cells, or PBMCs came the material, which was cDNA or gDNA.

How the authors handled the data: Cell counts per sample came from amplifying reference gene primers. This table comes from immunoSEQ multiplex PCR, and its TCRdb copy is limited to in-frame clones, with some not included. That table gives V, J and clone size, and the DNA gave D and trimming. The sample holds more than 110,000 clones, around 89% seen once. With 3 bases clipped from V and 7 bases from J, the junction kept 4 bases outside the gene matches. Germline-derived CDR1 and CDR2 are LNHDA and SQIVND (reference sequence). This CDR3 has 13 residues. This chain joins TRBV19 and TRBJ1-2, with 8 bases lining up with TRBD1. The source material was peripheral blood. This TCR was sampled from a man aged 55 to 70 with active or convalescent COVID-19. The CDR3 region has the DNA TGTGCCAGTAGTATTCAGGGGGCCCGTGGCTACACCTTC. As protein: CASSIQGARGYTF.